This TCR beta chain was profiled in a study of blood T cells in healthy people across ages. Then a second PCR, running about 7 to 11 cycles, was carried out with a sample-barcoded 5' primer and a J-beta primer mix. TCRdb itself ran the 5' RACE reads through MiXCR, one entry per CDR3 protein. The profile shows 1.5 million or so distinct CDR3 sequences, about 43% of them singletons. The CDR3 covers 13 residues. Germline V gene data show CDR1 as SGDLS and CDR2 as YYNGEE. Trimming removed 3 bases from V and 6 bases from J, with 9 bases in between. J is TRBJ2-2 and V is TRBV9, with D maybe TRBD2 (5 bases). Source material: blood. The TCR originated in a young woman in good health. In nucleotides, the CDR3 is TGTGCCAGCAGCGATCAGAGGGCCGGGGAGCTGTTTTTT. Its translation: CASSDQRAGELFF.